A selection of T cell receptor beta chains follows, all from one sample in a study of Graves' ophthalmopathy and Graves' hyperthyroidism. One entry per CDR3 protein results from TCRdb running MiXCR on the multiplex PCR reads. The profile covers more than 550,000 distinct CDR3 sequences, with over 40% appearing a single time and under 3.5% taken by the ten largest. What was sequenced was peripheral blood. Receptor source: an adult man with Graves' ophthalmopathy. Each CDR3 is given with its conserved first and last residue. The D gene is left open where the match is weak. A row's size may be missing; if present it is once, few, many or a size class.

j_gene	v_gene	abundance	d_gene	CDR3aa	CDR3nt
TRBJ1-3	TRBV2	NA	NA	CASSPQGPTTTSGNTIYF	TGTGCCAGCTCACCACAGGGACCTACCACGACCTCTGGAAACACCATATATTTT
TRBJ2-7	TRBV14	many	TRBD1	CASSQDFGRGREQYF	TGTGCCAGCAGCCAAGATTTTGGCAGGGGGCGCGAGCAGTACTTC
TRBJ2-2	TRBV7-9	NA	NA	CASSPPGAETGELFF	TGTGCCAGCAGCCCCCCCGGGGCCGAGACCGGGGAGCTGTTTTTT
TRBJ1-4	TRBV25-1	NA	TRBD1	CASSQSCRDSRNEKLFF	TGTGCCAGCAGTCAATCTTGCCGGGACAGCCGTAATGAAAAACTGTTTTTT
TRBJ2-2	TRBV12-3/TRBV12-4	few	TRBD1	CASRSDRGNTGELFF	TGTGCCAGCAGATCAGACAGGGGGAACACCGGGGAGCTGTTTTTT
TRBJ2-7	TRBV19	many	TRBD2	CASSIPGGRVYEQYF	TGTGCCAGTAGTATTCCTGGCGGGAGAGTCTACGAGCAGTACTTC
TRBJ1-1	TRBV12-3/TRBV12-4	few	TRBD1	CASSFRGRVGTEAFF	TGTGCCAGCAGTTTTAGGGGGCGCGTAGGGACTGAAGCTTTCTTT
TRBJ2-7	TRBV12-3/TRBV12-4	many	TRBD1	CASSWGTAYEQYF	TGTGCCAGCAGTTGGGGGACAGCCTACGAGCAGTACTTC
TRBJ1-5	TRBV19	many	TRBD1	CASSRLRTGGYQPQHF	TGTGCCAGTAGTAGACTCCGGACAGGGGGCTATCAGCCCCAGCATTTT
TRBJ2-5	TRBV10-3	NA	NA	CASRTGDHETQYF	TGTGCCAGCAGAACCGGGGACCACGAGACCCAGTACTTC
TRBJ1-5	TRBV6-6	many	TRBD1	CASSFQGAEQPQHF	TGTGCCAGCAGTTTCCAGGGGGCAGAACAGCCCCAGCATTTT
TRBJ1-5	TRBV5-8	many	NA	CASSSPWGNQPQHF	TGTGCCAGCAGCTCCCCCTGGGGCAATCAGCCCCAGCATTTT
TRBJ1-5	TRBV10-2	NA	TRBD1	CASSETNTGDRNQPQHF	TGCGCCAGCAGTGAGACGAATACAGGGGATCGCAATCAGCCCCAGCATTTT
TRBJ1-4	TRBV3-1	NA	TRBD1	CASSQQAGGSEKLFF	TGTGCCAGCAGCCAACAGGCAGGGGGTTCTGAAAAACTGTTTTTT
TRBJ1-5	TRBV14	NA	NA	CASSQIWEGQHQPQHF	TGTGCCAGCAGCCAAATATGGGAGGGGCAGCATCAGCCCCAGCATTTT
TRBJ1-3	TRBV7-9	few	NA	CASSQLATTAGNTIYF	TGTGCCAGCAGCCAACTCGCGACGACAGCTGGAAACACCATATATTTT
TRBJ1-2	TRBV24-1	many	NA	CATSPTGRANYGYTF	TGTGCCACCAGTCCTACAGGGCGAGCTAACTATGGCTACACCTTC
TRBJ1-6	TRBV10-3	NA	NA	CASSPQSLISPLHF	TGTGCCAGCAGCCCTCAAAGCCTAATTTCACCCCTCCACTTT
TRBJ1-1	TRBV24-1	NA	NA	CATRQMNTEAFF	TGTGCCACCAGACAAATGAACACTGAAGCTTTCTTT
TRBJ2-7	TRBV12-3/TRBV12-4	many	NA	CASSFIQGGYEQYF	TGTGCCAGCAGTTTCATTCAGGGAGGCTACGAGCAGTACTTC
TRBJ1-2	TRBV6-4	NA	TRBD1	CASSVSGTGRGMDGYTF	TGTGCCAGCAGTGTCTCGGGGACAGGGCGCGGAATGGATGGCTACACCTTC
TRBJ2-6	TRBV19	many	NA	CASSFLSSGANVLTF	TGTGCCAGTAGTTTCCTTTCCTCTGGGGCCAACGTCCTGACTTTC
TRBJ1-1	TRBV19	many	NA	CASFTGTGTTEAFF	TGTGCCAGCTTTACCGGGACCGGAACGACTGAAGCTTTCTTT
TRBJ1-2	TRBV24-1	NA	NA	CATSDSRGGYTF	TGTGCCACCAGTGATTCAAGAGGGGGCTACACCTTC
TRBJ2-5	TRBV7-8	NA	TRBD1	CASSSGTGSWETQYF	TGTGCCAGCTCATCCGGGACAGGGAGTTGGGAGACCCAGTACTTC
TRBJ1-4	TRBV20-1	few	TRBD1	CSADPGQGNEKLFF	TGCAGTGCGGACCCGGGACAGGGAAATGAAAAACTGTTTTTT
TRBJ1-1	TRBV9	many	NA	CASSVGQLMNTEAFF	TGTGCCAGCAGCGTAGGACAACTCATGAACACTGAAGCTTTCTTT
TRBJ1-5	TRBV19	once	TRBD1	CASSIRTGDYQPQHF	TGTGCCAGTAGTATCCGGACAGGGGACTATCAGCCCCAGCATTTT
TRBJ2-7	TRBV20-1	many	TRBD2	CSARDPNSGRVEQYF	TGCAGTGCTAGAGATCCAAATAGCGGGAGGGTCGAGCAGTACTTC
TRBJ2-6	TRBV15	NA	NA	CATSSQHGAGANVLTF	TGTGCCACCAGCAGCCAACACGGGGCTGGGGCCAACGTCCTGACTTTC
TRBJ1-2	TRBV29-1	NA	TRBD1	CSVSPDRGGAGYTF	TGCAGCGTATCCCCGGACAGGGGAGGAGCTGGCTACACCTTC
TRBJ1-2	TRBV5-6	NA	NA	CVSSRTADYGYTF	TGTGTCAGCAGCCGGACTGCTGACTATGGCTACACCTTC
TRBJ2-7	TRBV20-1	many	NA	CSASPPPSSYEQYF	TGCAGTGCTAGTCCTCCGCCGAGCTCCTACGAGCAGTACTTC
TRBJ1-1	TRBV7-6	few	TRBD1	CASSLSLQQGSTEAFF	TGCGCCAGCAGCTTATCCCTACAACAGGGGTCAACTGAAGCTTTCTTT
TRBJ1-4	TRBV2	once	NA	CASSGGVEEKLFF	TGTGCCAGCAGCGGAGGGGTGGAAGAAAAACTGTTTTTT
TRBJ1-6	TRBV7-9	NA	NA	CASSYGTTQRPNSPLHF	TGTGCCAGCAGCTACGGGACAACTCAGCGGCCCAATTCACCCCTCCACTTT
TRBJ1-6	TRBV13	many	TRBD1	CASSSTGGISPLHF	TGTGCCAGCAGCTCCACAGGGGGCATTTCACCCCTCCACTTT
TRBJ2-5	TRBV20-1	few	NA	CSATLLRGSRETQYF	TGCAGTGCTACACTCCTAAGAGGGTCCAGAGAGACCCAGTACTTC
TRBJ2-7	TRBV7-9	NA	NA	CASSLSRTADLRAGQERTYEQYF	TGTGCCAGCAGCTTATCTAGAACAGCGGACCTACGAGCAGGGCAAGAGCGGACCTACGAGCAGTACTTC
TRBJ2-7	TRBV10-3	NA	TRBD2	CASSELTSGAGGEQYF	TGTGCCAGCAGTGAATTAACTAGCGGGGCGGGAGGCGAGCAGTACTTC
TRBJ1-2	TRBV24-1	NA	NA	CATSDGGPSSNGYTF	TGTGCCACCAGTGATGGGGGACCCTCGTCAAACGGCTACACCTTC
TRBJ1-2	TRBV29-1	many	NA	CSVAEGTDYGYTF	TGCAGCGTTGCCGAGGGGACGGACTATGGCTACACCTTC
TRBJ2-5	TRBV24-1	many	NA	CATSDRTEEETQYF	TGTGCCACCAGTGACCGGACCGAGGAAGAGACCCAGTACTTC
TRBJ1-3	TRBV27	few	NA	CASSLQGGDTIYF	TGTGCCAGCAGTTTACAGGGAGGGGACACCATATATTTT
TRBJ2-5	TRBV4-1	few	NA	CASSQTGLPRETQYF	TGCGCCAGCAGCCAAACAGGGTTGCCCCGGGAGACCCAGTACTTC
TRBJ2-7	TRBV7-2	NA	NA	CASSLATDIYEQYF	TGTGCCAGCAGCTTAGCTACAGATATCTACGAGCAGTACTTC
TRBJ2-2	TRBV29-1	NA	NA	CSLTATGELFF	TGCAGCTTGACAGCTACCGGGGAGCTGTTTTTT
TRBJ2-6	TRBV10-3	many	NA	CAISDGPGANVLTF	TGTGCCATCAGTGATGGCCCCGGGGCCAACGTCCTGACTTTC
TRBJ1-5	TRBV29-1	many	TRBD1	CSAAGTGGNQPQHF	TGCAGCGCGGCCGGGACAGGGGGCAATCAGCCCCAGCATTTT
TRBJ2-7	TRBV29-1	few	NA	CSVGDGGYEQYF	TGCAGCGTTGGGGACGGTGGCTACGAGCAGTACTTC
TRBJ1-1	TRBV7-2	NA	NA	CASSPQQGTTEAFF	TGTGCCAGCAGCCCGCAACAGGGCACCACTGAAGCTTTCTTT
TRBJ2-5	TRBV29-1	NA	NA	CSVEETGYF	TGCAGCGTTGAGGAGACAGGGTACTTC